The 21 T cell receptor beta chains in this list originate from one sample, sequenced in a study of blood T cell repertoires in COVID-19. Here immunoSEQ multiplex PCR was the method, and the copy in TCRdb shows in-frame clones only, minus some. The sample yields 60,000 to 65,000 clones, roughly 84% seen once. Sequences were obtained from peripheral blood. The source of these receptors is a man aged 45 to 65 with COVID-19, enrolled during active disease.

This chain links TRBV28 with TRBJ1-5; D is perhaps TRBD1 (5 bases). Trimming stripped 8 bases from V and 2 bases from J, with 19 bases between. The CDR3 is 16 amino acids. The germline V gene has CDR1 MDHEN and CDR2 SYDVKM. Here the CDR3 reads CASLGGARVGNQPQHF. The CDR3 DNA reads as TGTGCCAGCCTGGGCGGGGCGCGCGTGGGCAATCAGCCCCAGCATTTT.

V usage is TRBV18 and J usage is TRBJ2-7, with a tentative D call TRBD1 (6 bases). The CDR3 sequence is 16 residues long. CDR1 is KGHSH, CDR2 LQKENI, per germline. The V end lost 0 bases, the J end lost 0 bases, and 12 bases lay between the germline ends. CDR3 in DNA: TGTGCCAGCTCACCACCGGGGCAGGGGTCCTCCTACGAGCAGTACTTC. Translation gives CASSPPGQGSSYEQYF.

V and J are TRBV10-3 and TRBJ1-4; tentatively, D is TRBD1 (5 bases). CDR3 length: 14 amino acids. CDR1 and CDR2 from the germline V gene are ENHRY and SYGVKD. V was shortened by 3 bases and J by 8 bases, with 13 bases between the two germline ends. CDR3 region: CAISDERGGEKLFF. The CDR3 DNA reads TGTGCCATCAGTGATGAAAGGGGAGGGGAAAAACTGTTTTTT.

The J gene is TRBJ2-7, the V gene TRBV28; TRBD2 might be the D (6 bases). This CDR3 has 14 residues. CDR1 and CDR2 from the germline V gene are MDHEN and SYDVKM. V was cut by 2 bases and J by 3 bases, with 11 bases left in between. CDR3 bases: TGTGCCAGCAGTTTAGAAGGGACTCTCTACGAGCAGTACTTC. Translation gives CASSLEGTLYEQYF.

This clone was counted between two and nine times. This chain joins TRBV9 and TRBJ2-3, with D perhaps matching TRBD2 (5 bases). V was pared by 0 bases and J by 4 bases, with 12 bases between. There are 15 residues in the CDR3. Germline CDR1 reads SGDLS; CDR2 reads YYNGEE. The CDR3 DNA sequence: TGTGCCAGCAGCGTAGGAGGGCGCGAGGCAGATACGCAGTATTTT. Translation gives CASSVGGREADTQYF.

The J gene is TRBJ2-1, the V gene TRBV3-1 (or the pseudogene TRBV3-2); D may be TRBD1 (5 bases). Trimming stripped 2 bases from V and 1 base from J, with 9 bases between. Germline CDR1 LGHDT, CDR2 YNNKEL (reference sequence). The CDR3 length is 15 residues. The CDR3 region has the DNA TGTGCCAGCAGCCAACCAGGGCGTTCCTACAATGAGCAGTTCTTC. Its translation is CASSQPGRSYNEQFF.

The count of this clone is one. The chain joins TRBV12-5 to TRBJ2-3; D possibly corresponds to TRBD2 (6 bases). Trimming cost V 4 bases and J 0 bases, with 11 bases left between them. The length of the CDR3 is 15 residues. The germline CDR1 and CDR2 sequences are LGHNT and FRNRAP. CDR3 sequence: CASGSGSTSTDTQYF. In DNA form, the CDR3 reads TGTGCTAGTGGTTCCGGGAGCACCAGCACAGATACGCAGTATTTT. The variable domain in full, completed from reference TRBV12-5 and TRBJ2-3, reads DARVTQTPRHKVTEMGQEVTMRCQPILGHNTVFWYRQTMMQGLELLAYFRNRAPLDDSGMPKDRFSAEMPDATLATLKIQPSEPRDSAVYFCASGSGSTSTDTQYFGPGTRLTVL.

This clone was seen once. The CDR3 nucleotides are TGTGCCAGCAGCTTACTAGCGGGGATCTACGAGCAGTACTTC. Translated: CASSLLAGIYEQYF. The chain combines TRBV7-2 with TRBJ2-7, with TRBD2 matching over 9 bases. The CDR3 spans 14 residues. The V gene end was trimmed by 2 bases and the J gene end by 3 bases; junction bases not matched to a gene: 2. Germline CDR1 SGHTA, CDR2 FQGNSA.

This clone has a single count. The rearrangement uses TRBV6-5 and TRBJ2-7; 9 positions match TRBD1. Trimming cost V 6 bases and J 5 bases; bases outside gene matches: 5. Germline V lookup: CDR1 MNHEY, CDR2 SVGAGI. The CDR3 loop spans 13 amino acids. The CDR3 DNA follows: TGTGCCAGCAGACCGGGACAGGGCCACGAGCAGTACTTC. As protein: CASRPGQGHEQYF.

The V call is TRBV5-1, the J call TRBJ2-7; a weak D match, TRBD2 (5 bases). Germline CDR1 is SGHRS and CDR2 is YFSETQ. The CDR3 has 15 amino acids. The V end lost 4 bases, the J end lost 1 base, and 15 bases lay between the germline ends. The CDR3 DNA is TGCGCCAGCAGCCCTCGGGTTAGCGAGTCCTACGAGCAGTACTTC. This translates into CASSPRVSESYEQYF.

The chain carries TRBV10-3 and TRBJ2-7, with D unclear. The CDR3 spans 11 residues. Germline lookup yields CDR1 ENHRY and CDR2 SYGVKD. Deletions cut 3 bases from V and 6 bases from J, with 6 bases between. The CDR3 region has the DNA TGTGCCATCAGTGATTTGGCCGAGCAGTACTTC. Encoded protein: CAISDLAEQYF.

The rearrangement uses TRBV5-1 and TRBJ1-1; 8 positions agree with TRBD1. The CDR3 has 16 residues. After removal of 4 bases from V and 0 bases from J, the junction contained 8 bases not matched to a gene. Germline assignment: CDR1 SGHRS and CDR2 YFSETQ. The CDR3 DNA reads TGCGCCAGCAGCCAAAGGGACAGGTTCATGAACACTGAAGCTTTCTTT. Protein product: CASSQRDRFMNTEAFF.

CDR3 amino acids: CASSFPGLAGVEQFF. In nucleotides, the CDR3 is TGTGCCAGCAGTTTCCCGGGACTAGCGGGAGTTGAGCAGTTCTTC. The chain couples TRBV6-5 to TRBJ2-1; TRBD2 agrees at 14 bases. CDR1 and CDR2 (germline): MNHEY, SVGAGI. The CDR3 has 15 residues. With 4 bases clipped from V and 9 bases from J, the junction kept 5 bases outside the gene matches.

This clone came up a few times. This chain connects TRBV28 to TRBJ1-1; D might be TRBD1 (5 bases). Germline CDR1 and CDR2: MDHEN and SYDVKM. Trimming removed 5 bases from V and 3 bases from J, with 25 bases in between. This CDR3 is 18 amino acids long. The CDR3 nucleotides are TGTGCCAGCAGTACCGCGGGGGGATGGAAATATCAGGACACTGAAGCTTTCTTT. Amino acid sequence: CASSTAGGWKYQDTEAFF. Filled out from reference TRBV28 and TRBJ1-1, the complete variable domain reads DVKVTQSSRYLVKRTGEKVFLECVQDMDHENMFWYRQDPGLGLRLIYFSYDVKMKEKGDIPEGYSVSREKKERFSLILESASTNQTSMYLCASSTAGGWKYQDTEAFFGQGTRLTVV.

V usage is TRBV27 and J usage is TRBJ1-5, with 9 bases that match TRBD1. V lost 2 bases, J lost 6 bases, and 5 bases stayed unmatched. CDR1 is MNHEY and CDR2 is SMNVEV in the germline V gene (reference sequence). The CDR3 has 15 amino acids. The CDR3: CASSLGTGHGQPQHF. CDR3 bases: TGTGCCAGCAGTTTAGGGACAGGGCACGGTCAGCCCCAGCATTTT.

The J gene is TRBJ1-3, the V gene TRBV28; D is perhaps TRBD1 (5 bases). Germline lookup yields CDR1 MDHEN and CDR2 SYDVKM. Between the trimmed V and J ends, which lost 4 bases and 2 bases, there was a span of 12 bases. This CDR3 is 15 amino acids long. CDR3 protein: CASSSPDTAGNTIYF. The DNA of the CDR3 is TGTGCCAGCAGTTCCCCGGACACTGCTGGAAACACCATATATTTT.

J is TRBJ2-7 and V is TRBV4-3; 8 nucleotides agree with TRBD2. Trimming cost V 0 bases and J 5 bases; bases outside gene matches: 0. Per the germline V gene, CDR1 is LGHNA and CDR2 is YSLEER. This CDR3 comprises 13 residues. The CDR3 DNA sequence: TGCGCCAGCAGCCAAGAGCGGGGGGACGAGCAGTACTTC. It codes for CASSQERGDEQYF.

V usage is TRBV7-2 and J usage is TRBJ1-2; D unresolved. This CDR3 is built from 14 residues. Germline CDR1 SGHTA, CDR2 FQGNSA. V gave up 1 base and J gave up 5 bases, with 11 bases separating them. The CDR3 DNA is TGTGCCAGCAGCTTAGACGCGGTCGGGTATGGCTACACCTTC. Protein product: CASSLDAVGYGYTF.

The chain combines TRBV11-3 with TRBJ2-1; a weak D match, TRBD1 (6 bases). Germline CDR1 reads SGHNT; CDR2 reads YENEEA. V lost 11 bases and J 6 bases, leaving 11 bases between the germline ends. This CDR3 is built from 11 residues. CDR3 loop: CAGGEFNEQFF. The CDR3 DNA sequence: TGTGCCGGGGGCGAATTCAATGAGCAGTTCTTC.

This clone has only a few counts. The chain combines TRBV11-2 with TRBJ1-5; D unclear. The germline V gene has CDR1 SGHAT and CDR2 FQNNGV. This CDR3 has 13 amino acids. Trimming stripped 5 bases from V and 9 bases from J, with 14 bases between. The CDR3 region is CASSARESAPQHF. In DNA, the CDR3 is TGTGCCAGCAGCGCTCGCGAGTCTGCGCCCCAGCATTTT.

This rearrangement joins TRBV18 to TRBJ2-5, with D unresolved. The germline CDR1 and CDR2 sequences are KGHSH and LQKENI. Trimming removed 2 bases from V and 3 bases from J, with 4 bases in between. The CDR3 sequence is 12 residues long. The CDR3 bases are TGTGCCAGCTCACCAATCGAAGAGACCCAGTACTTC. This gives the protein CASSPIEETQYF.